A single sample gave rise to the 25 T cell receptor beta chains below, sequenced in a study of cytomegalovirus exposure and HLA in healthy donors. PCR employed 60 Vbeta and 13 Jbeta primers. Sequenced by immunoSEQ multiplex PCR; TCRdb stores in-frame clones only, minus some. The repertoire holds about 190,000 clones, with less than 85% as singletons. Specimen: PBMCs. The source of these receptors is a man younger than 40 in good health and CMV-seropositive.

The chain carries TRBV28 and TRBJ2-5; perhaps TRBD2 as D (5 bases). The CDR3 extends over 13 amino acids. Trimming removed 2 bases from V and 9 bases from J, with 13 bases in between. Germline assignment: CDR1 MDHEN and CDR2 SYDVKM. The CDR3 spells CASSLDYLKAQYF. CDR3 DNA sequence: TGTGCCAGCAGTTTAGACTACCTGAAGGCCCAGTACTTC.

The chain links TRBV7-9 to TRBJ1-6, with 9 bases fitting TRBD1. Trimming cost V 5 bases and J 8 bases; bases outside gene matches: 1. The germline CDR1 and CDR2 sequences are SEHNR and FQNEAQ (reference sequence). There are 13 residues in the CDR3. CDR3 amino acids: CASSRDRDSPLHF. The CDR3 nucleotides read TGTGCCAGCAGCCGGGACAGGGATTCACCCCTCCACTTT.

This chain connects TRBV6-1 to TRBJ2-7, with TRBD1 identical over 12 bases. V shed 2 bases, J shed 4 bases, and the junction held 9 bases outside the gene matches. CDR3 size: 17 residues. CDR1 and CDR2 from the germline V gene are MNHNS and SASEGT. CDR3 sequence: CASSERGDRGRFYEQYF. Here the CDR3 DNA reads TGTGCCAGCAGTGAACGGGGGGACAGGGGGCGTTTTTACGAGCAGTACTTC.

This clone appeared a single time. CDR3 nucleotides: TGCGCCAGCAGCTTGGAGTCTAGCGGGAGGGCCTGGGGAGAGCAGTACTTC. Its protein is CASSLESSGRAWGEQYF. The gene calls are TRBV5-1 and TRBJ2-7; the match to TRBD2 covers 12 bases. From germline, CDR1 is SGHRS and CDR2 YFSETQ. After removal of 0 bases from V and 7 bases from J, the junction contained 11 bases not matched to a gene. The CDR3 spans 17 residues.

CDR3 sequence reads: CASSPQGGMDTQYF. CDR3 nucleotides: TGTGCCAGCAGTCCTCAGGGCGGAATGGATACGCAGTATTTT. The rearrangement joins TRBV28 to TRBJ2-3; TRBD1 is a possible D gene (5 bases). Trimming pared 5 bases from V and 6 bases from J, leaving 15 bases between. CDR3 length equals 14 residues. Germline V gene data show CDR1 as MDHEN and CDR2 as SYDVKM.

The chain carries TRBV7-9 and TRBJ1-1; no reliable D call. V lost 7 bases and J lost 1, with 10 bases in between. Looked up from germline, CDR1 is SEHNR and CDR2 is FQNEAQ (reference sequence). The length of the CDR3 is 13 residues. CDR3 in DNA: TGTGCCAGCACCCCCCCAGAGAACACTGAAGCTTTCTTT. It encodes CASTPPENTEAFF.

The chain joins TRBV5-6 to TRBJ2-5; no reliable D call. Trimming stripped 0 bases from V and 5 bases from J, with 5 bases between. The CDR3 runs to 12 residues. From germline, CDR1 is SGHDT and CDR2 YYEEEE. The CDR3 loop is CASSLAEETQYF. DNA of the CDR3: TGTGCCAGCAGCTTGGCCGAGGAGACCCAGTACTTC. The whole variable domain, remainder taken from reference TRBV5-6 and TRBJ2-5, is DAGVTQSPTHLIKTRGQQVTLRCSPKSGHDTVSWYQQALGQGPQFIFQYYEEEERQRGNFPDRFSGHQFPNYSSELNVNALLLGDSALYLCASSLAEETQYFGPGTRLLVL.

The V call is TRBV13, the J call TRBJ2-1; TRBD2 aligns across 11 bases. Germline V gene sequence: CDR1 PRHDT, CDR2 FYEKMQ (reference sequence). V lost 1 base and J lost 2; bases outside the gene matches: 1. This CDR3 comprises 16 residues. CDR3: CASSLVLAGAYNEQFF. The CDR3 nucleotides are TGTGCCAGCAGCTTAGTACTAGCGGGGGCCTACAATGAGCAGTTCTTC.

The chain has TRBV5-1 and TRBJ2-2; D unresolved. With 2 bases removed from V and 2 bases from J, the gap between germline ends came to 7 bases. Germline CDR1 SGHRS, CDR2 YFSETQ. There are 14 residues in the CDR3. CDR3 sequence (DNA): TGCGCCAGCAGCTTACAGATCAACACCGGGGAGCTGTTTTTT. The encoded protein is CASSLQINTGELFF. The complete variable domain, with remaining parts taken from reference TRBV5-1 and TRBJ2-2, reads KAGVTQTPRYLIKTRGQQVTLSCSPISGHRSVSWYQQTPGQGLQFLFEYFSETQRNKGNFPGRFSGRQFSNSRSEMNVSTLELGDSALYLCASSLQINTGELFFGEGSRLTVL.

V gene TRBV19 combines with J gene TRBJ2-2, with no clear D. Germline CDR1 LNHDA, CDR2 SQIVND (reference sequence). V lost 7 bases and J lost 0, with 9 bases in between. The CDR3 loop spans 14 amino acids. The CDR3 DNA follows: TGTGCCAGTACATACTACGCGAACACCGGGGAGCTGTTTTTT. The encoded protein is CASTYYANTGELFF.

This chain uses TRBV13 with TRBJ1-2; a weak D match, TRBD1 (5 bases). V shed 4 bases and J shed 8 bases, with 20 bases lying between them. The germline gives CDR1 PRHDT, CDR2 FYEKMQ (reference sequence). This CDR3 spans 15 amino acids. The CDR3 spells CASSSLQGFGKGYTF. CDR3 nucleotides: TGTGCCAGCAGCTCGCTCCAGGGTTTTGGAAAAGGCTACACCTTC.

This clone was found a few times. Other nucleotide sequences in the sample specify the same CDR3. The chain combines TRBV6-5 with TRBJ1-5; D is undetermined. This CDR3 comprises 13 residues. From germline, CDR1 is MNHEY and CDR2 SVGAGI. Trimming removed 2 bases at V and 2 bases at J, with 4 bases between. The CDR3 nucleotides read TGTGCCAGCAGTTACAGCCGCAATCAGCCCCAGCATTTT. Translating gives CASSYSRNQPQHF.

The rearrangement links TRBV9 to TRBJ2-1; 10 bases fit TRBD1. Germline V CDR1 and CDR2: SGDLS, YYNGEE. There are 15 residues in the CDR3. V gave up 4 bases and J gave up 8 bases; unmatched junction bases: 9. CDR3 sequence (DNA): TGTGCCAGCAGCTTCCGGGACAGGGGTGTGGATGAGCAGTTCTTC. Translating gives CASSFRDRGVDEQFF.

CDR3 sequence reads: CASSIGTGSAEQYF. In nucleotides, the CDR3 is TGTGCCAGCAGCATCGGGACAGGGTCGGCTGAGCAGTACTTC. The rearrangement links TRBV7-9 to TRBJ2-7; 9 nucleotides match TRBD1. The CDR3 loop spans 14 amino acids. V lost 5 bases, J lost 7 bases, and 9 bases stayed unmatched. Per germline, CDR1 SEHNR and CDR2 FQNEAQ (reference sequence).

The gene calls are TRBV28 and TRBJ2-5; TRBD1 matches 8 bases. Germline loops: CDR1 MDHEN, CDR2 SYDVKM. This CDR3 is built from 15 residues. V was clipped by 3 bases and J by 4 bases; unmatched bases: 7. In nucleotides, the CDR3 is TGTGCCAGCAGTTTCGACAGGGGAGTGAGAGAGACCCAGTACTTC. This sequence encodes CASSFDRGVRETQYF.

This rearrangement joins TRBV7-2 to TRBJ2-1; D is uncertain. V lost 5 bases, J lost 7 bases, and 12 bases lay in between. The CDR3 spans 13 residues. Germline V CDR1 and CDR2: SGHTA, FQGNSA. The CDR3 DNA follows: TGTGCCAGCAGCACGACTCGTCTTAATGAGCAGTTCTTC. Encoded protein: CASSTTRLNEQFF.

The gene calls are TRBV7-9 and TRBJ2-7; weak D call: TRBD1 (6 bases). The CDR3 is 12 residues long. With 4 bases removed from V and 4 bases from J, the gap between germline ends came to 8 bases. Germline V lookup: CDR1 SEHNR, CDR2 FQNEAQ (reference sequence). The DNA of the CDR3 is TGTGCCAGCAGCTCAGGGGTTTACGAGCAGTACTTC. It codes for CASSSGVYEQYF.

This clone showed up just a few times. The chain links TRBV5-4 to TRBJ1-5, with unresolved D. Deletions cut 4 bases from V and 4 bases from J, with 6 bases between. This CDR3 is built from 12 residues. Looked up from germline, CDR1 is SGHNT and CDR2 is YYREEE (reference sequence). The CDR3 DNA is TGTGCCAGCAGCCTAAATAATCAGCCCCAGCATTTT. Protein: CASSLNNQPQHF.

V and J are TRBV5-4 and TRBJ2-7; 8 bases line up with TRBD2. The V and J ends lost 0 bases and 2 bases, in that order; junction bases with no gene match: 4. Germline V lookup: CDR1 SGHNT, CDR2 YYREEE (reference sequence). CDR3 size: 15 residues. This CDR3 reads CASSLGGGRTYEQYF. In DNA, the CDR3 is TGTGCCAGCAGCTTGGGGGGCGGGAGGACCTACGAGCAGTACTTC.

J is TRBJ2-7 and V is TRBV7-2; tentative D call: TRBD2 (6 bases). Per germline, CDR1 SGHTA and CDR2 FQGNSA. Between the trimmed V and J ends, which lost 0 bases and 3 bases, there was a span of 9 bases. This CDR3 contains 14 residues. The CDR3 region is CASSLAMGGYEQYF. CDR3 nucleotide sequence: TGTGCCAGCAGCTTAGCTATGGGAGGCTACGAGCAGTACTTC.

This clone has a handful of counts. The V gene is TRBV19, the J gene TRBJ2-6; 10 bases are shared with TRBD2. The CDR3 length is 17 residues. V shed 6 bases, J shed 0 bases, and the junction held 5 bases outside the gene matches. Germline CDR1 reads LNHDA; CDR2 reads SQIVND (reference sequence). This chain's CDR3 is CASSMTSGYSGANVLTF. CDR3 nucleotides: TGTGCCAGTAGCATGACTAGCGGGTACTCTGGGGCCAACGTCCTGACTTTC. Combining the CDR3 with reference TRBV19 and TRBJ2-6 gives the whole variable domain DGGITQSPKYLFRKEGQNVTLSCEQNLNHDAMYWYRQDPGQGLRLIYYSQIVNDFQKGDIAEGYSVSREKKESFPLTVTSAQKNPTAFYLCASSMTSGYSGANVLTFGAGSRLTVL.

CDR3 sequence: CASSFPYTEAFF. CDR3 nucleotide sequence: TGTGCCAGCAGCTTTCCGTACACTGAAGCTTTCTTT. The V call is TRBV7-9, the J call TRBJ1-1; D is undetermined. The CDR3 is 12 residues long. V lost 3 bases and J 3 bases, leaving 5 bases between the germline ends. Germline V lookup: CDR1 SEHNR, CDR2 FQNEAQ (reference sequence).

This chain joins TRBV29-1 and TRBJ1-1; a possible D gene is TRBD1 (5 bases). The CDR3 runs 12 residues. The germline V gene encodes CDR1 SQVTM and CDR2 ANQGSEA. V was cut by 3 bases and J by 7 bases, with 12 bases left in between. In DNA form, the CDR3 reads TGCAGCGTTGAGAGACAGCAGGATGAAGCTTTCTTT. Translating it yields CSVERQQDEAFF. The whole variable domain, filled in from reference TRBV29-1 and TRBJ1-1, reads SAVISQKPSRDICQRGTSLTIQCQVDSQVTMMFWYRQQPGQSLTLIATANQGSEATYESGFVIDKFPISRPNLTFSTLTVSNMSPEDSSIYLCSVERQQDEAFFGQGTRLTVV.

This clone was seen only once. V is TRBV5-1 and J is TRBJ1-5, with TRBD1 matching over 9 bases. Germline values: CDR1 SGHRS, CDR2 YFSETQ. V shed 0 bases, J shed 5 bases, and the junction held 3 bases outside the gene matches. The CDR3 has 15 amino acids. The CDR3 loop is CASSLGGTGHQPQHF. CDR3 DNA: TGCGCCAGCAGCTTGGGGGGGACAGGGCATCAGCCCCAGCATTTT.

The chain has TRBV11-3 and TRBJ2-3, with 10 positions matching TRBD2. From germline, CDR1 is SGHNT and CDR2 YENEEA. Trimming removed 8 bases from V and 6 bases from J; junction bases left unmatched: 8. The CDR3 extends over 14 amino acids. The CDR3 spells CASGPSGSPDTQYF. The CDR3 DNA follows: TGTGCCAGCGGCCCTAGCGGGAGTCCGGATACGCAGTATTTT.